This entry lists 24 T cell receptor beta chains sequenced from one sample in a study of blood T cell repertoires in COVID-19. TCRdb's table, derived via immunoSEQ multiplex PCR, lists solely in-frame clones and lacks some. Counted here are about 170,000 clones, more than 65% occurring once; the ten biggest clones make up about a tenth. Material for sequencing was peripheral blood. The source is an older man with active or convalescent COVID-19.

V and J are TRBV18 and TRBJ2-7; 10 nucleotides agree with TRBD1. The CDR3 has 14 amino acids. The germline V gene has CDR1 KGHSH and CDR2 LQKENI. Germline trimming cut 0 bases from V and 7 bases from J; bases unmatched to any gene: 3. Here the CDR3 DNA reads TGTGCCAGCTCACCACCGGGACAGGGGTGGGAGCAGTACTTC. Its translation is CASSPPGQGWEQYF.

The V gene is TRBV27, the J gene TRBJ1-1; TRBD1 might be the D (5 bases). The V and J ends lost 2 bases and 6 bases respectively, with 10 bases between them. The CDR3 length is 13 residues. Germline CDR1 reads MNHEY; CDR2 reads SMNVEV (reference sequence). This CDR3 reads CASSLGREAEAFF. The DNA for the CDR3 is TGTGCCAGCAGTTTAGGCAGGGAGGCTGAAGCTTTCTTT.

The chain carries TRBV6-5 and TRBJ2-1, with 8 positions matching TRBD1. Germline trimming cut 4 bases from V and 5 bases from J; bases unmatched to any gene: 4. This CDR3 is 14 amino acids long. Germline V gives CDR1 MNHEY, CDR2 SVGAGI. CDR3 sequence reads: CASSSQGADNEQFF. CDR3 nucleotides: TGTGCCAGCAGTTCCCAGGGGGCAGACAATGAGCAGTTCTTC.

This sequence joins TRBV18 and TRBJ2-7; D ambiguous. The length of the CDR3 is 15 residues. Trimming stripped 1 base from V and 2 bases from J, with 12 bases between. Per the germline V gene, CDR1 is KGHSH and CDR2 is LQKENI. Here the CDR3 DNA reads TGTGCCAGCTCACCACGTCTGGCAGATGCCTACGAGCAGTACTTC. It specifies CASSPRLADAYEQYF.

The DNA for the CDR3 is TGCGCCAGCAGAGTCACTAGCGGGGGGGTTAACACCGGGGAGCTGTTTTTT. As protein: CASRVTSGGVNTGELFF. The chain uses TRBV10-2 and TRBJ2-2, with TRBD2 identical over 13 bases. The germline V gene has CDR1 WSHSY and CDR2 SAAADI. The CDR3 has 17 amino acids. V trimming: 6 bases; J trimming: 2 bases; junction bases outside the gene matches: 6.

Many counts were recorded for this clone. This sequence joins TRBV4-3 and TRBJ1-2; D gene unclear. This CDR3 has 14 residues. The germline V and J ends were trimmed by 0 bases and 3 bases, with 8 bases remaining between them. Germline V gives CDR1 LGHNA, CDR2 YSLEER. The CDR3 reads CASSQDRRDYGYTF. DNA for the CDR3: TGCGCCAGCAGCCAAGATCGGAGAGACTATGGCTACACCTTC.

The chain combines TRBV7-2 with TRBJ1-2; TRBD1 might be the D (6 bases). Germline lookup yields CDR1 SGHTA and CDR2 FQGNSA. The V gene lost 5 bases and the J gene lost 7 bases, with 20 bases spanning the gap. This CDR3 is built from 15 residues. The CDR3 sequence: CASSGRDIALGGYTF. The CDR3, as DNA: TGTGCCAGCAGCGGAAGGGACATTGCACTAGGTGGCTACACCTTC.

The chain carries TRBV6-5 and TRBJ2-7; tentatively, D is TRBD1 (6 bases). This CDR3 is built from 16 residues. Looked up from germline, CDR1 is MNHEY and CDR2 is SVGAGI. V lost 0 bases to trimming and J lost 2 bases, with 14 bases between them. In nucleotides, the CDR3 is TGTGCCAGCAGTTACTCCGTTGGGGGCCCCACCTACGAGCAGTACTTC. Protein sequence: CASSYSVGGPTYEQYF.

This clone was recorded only once. The chain couples TRBV5-1 to TRBJ2-1; TRBD2 matches at 9 bases. The CDR3 runs 14 residues. With V trimmed by 3 bases and J by 5 bases, 3 bases remained unmatched. In germline, CDR1 is SGHRS, CDR2 YFSETQ. DNA of the CDR3: TGCGCCAGCAGCTGGCGGGGGGGCGACAATGAGCAGTTCTTC. Amino acids: CASSWRGGDNEQFF. Looking up the rest from reference TRBV5-1 and TRBJ2-1 gives the full variable domain: KAGVTQTPRYLIKTRGQQVTLSCSPISGHRSVSWYQQTPGQGLQFLFEYFSETQRNKGNFPGRFSGRQFSNSRSEMNVSTLELGDSALYLCASSWRGGDNEQFFGPGTRLTVL.

J is TRBJ1-2 and V is TRBV12-3 or TRBV12-4, with a weak D call TRBD1 (5 bases). The CDR3 length is 12 residues. V lost 5 bases, J lost 7 bases, and 11 bases lay in between. Here the CDR3 DNA reads TGTGCCAGCAGTCCAGGGATTGGTGGCTACACCTTC. Encoded protein: CASSPGIGGYTF.

Only one count was recorded for this clone. This chain joins TRBV5-1 and TRBJ1-3; 8 nucleotides line up with TRBD1. CDR3 length equals 17 residues. The germline V gene encodes CDR1 SGHRS and CDR2 YFSETQ. Trimming at V came to 3 bases and at J to 0 bases, leaving 8 bases not matched to a gene. CDR3 in DNA: TGCGCCAGCAGCTCGTACCTCGGACAGGGCTCTGGAAACACCATATATTTT. Its translation: CASSSYLGQGSGNTIYF.

The chain employs TRBV7-2 and TRBJ1-5; D gene uncertain. Germline CDR1 is SGHTA and CDR2 is FQGNSA. Trimming took 3 bases from V and 2 from J, leaving 11 bases between them. The CDR3 has 15 amino acids. This chain's CDR3 is CASSFSGLGNQPQHF. In DNA, the CDR3 is TGTGCCAGCAGCTTTAGTGGTTTGGGCAATCAGCCCCAGCATTTT.

V gene TRBV5-4 combines with J gene TRBJ1-2; D may be TRBD1 (6 bases). This CDR3 spans 13 amino acids. The V gene lost 0 bases and the J gene lost 7 bases, with 10 bases spanning the gap. CDR1 and CDR2 (germline): SGHNT, YYREEE (reference sequence). This chain's CDR3 is CASSLDRDTGYTF. The CDR3 DNA follows: TGTGCCAGCAGCTTGGACCGGGACACTGGCTACACCTTC.

The V and J genes are TRBV10-3 and TRBJ1-5, with D uncertain. The germline gives CDR1 ENHRY, CDR2 SYGVKD. With 2 bases removed from V and 0 bases from J, the gap between germline ends came to 5 bases. The CDR3 is 14 amino acids. The CDR3 nucleotides read TGTGCCATCAGTGAGCCTTTTAGCAATCAGCCCCAGCATTTT. It yields the protein CAISEPFSNQPQHF.

The J gene is TRBJ2-5, the V gene TRBV29-1; maybe TRBD2 (6 bases). The CDR3 runs 17 residues. Germline V gene data show CDR1 as SQVTM and CDR2 as ANQGSEA. The V gene lost 2 bases and the J gene lost 5 bases, with 24 bases spanning the gap. CDR3 nucleotide sequence: TGCAGCGTTGAAATATTGGGCGGGGACGGGCCAAGTGAGACCCAGTACTTC. This translates into CSVEILGGDGPSETQYF.

At least ten counts were recorded for this clone. The rearrangement uses TRBV5-4 and TRBJ1-3; 10 bases align to TRBD1. CDR1 SGHNT and CDR2 YYREEE come from the germline V gene (reference sequence). CDR3 size: 17 residues. Germline trimming cut 4 bases from V and 0 bases from J; bases unmatched to any gene: 7. The CDR3, as DNA: TGTGCCAGCAGCCCCCCGACAGGGGGCCTCTCTGGAAACACCATATATTTT. The encoded protein is CASSPPTGGLSGNTIYF.

The chain has TRBV19 and TRBJ2-3, with no clear D. The CDR3 is made up of 15 amino acids. The germline V gene encodes CDR1 LNHDA and CDR2 SQIVND (reference sequence). V was pared by 3 bases and J by 2 bases, with 12 bases between. CDR3 residues: CASSMSTTYTDTQYF. The CDR3 DNA is TGTGCCAGTAGTATGAGTACGACATACACAGATACGCAGTATTTT. The complete variable domain, with remaining parts taken from reference TRBV19 and TRBJ2-3, reads DGGITQSPKYLFRKEGQNVTLSCEQNLNHDAMYWYRQDPGQGLRLIYYSQIVNDFQKGDIAEGYSVSREKKESFPLTVTSAQKNPTAFYLCASSMSTTYTDTQYFGPGTRLTVL.

This clone has only one observation. The CDR3 sequence: CASSKGDVSSYEQYF. CDR3 coding DNA: TGTGCCAGCTCCAAGGGGGACGTGAGCTCCTACGAGCAGTACTTC. V gene TRBV27 combines with J gene TRBJ2-7, with D tentatively TRBD1 (6 bases). Trimming pared 8 bases from V and 0 bases from J, leaving 17 bases between. The V gene's germline CDR1 is MNHEY and CDR2 SMNVEV (reference sequence). This CDR3 spans 15 amino acids.

This clone was counted between two and nine times. The rearrangement links TRBV27 to TRBJ2-1; D might be TRBD2 (6 bases). Per germline, CDR1 MNHEY and CDR2 SMNVEV (reference sequence). V was trimmed by 8 bases and J by 4 bases, leaving 15 bases between them. The CDR3 loop spans 14 amino acids. CDR3 sequence reads: CASGGDGTYNEQFF. In DNA, the CDR3 is TGTGCCAGCGGAGGGGACGGTACATACAATGAGCAGTTCTTC.

The V and J genes are TRBV6-1 and TRBJ2-3; the match to TRBD2 covers 12 bases. Losses at the gene ends were 3 bases for V and 0 bases for J; bases not matched to a gene: 1. Germline-derived CDR1 and CDR2 are MNHNS and SASEGT. The CDR3 extends over 16 amino acids. The CDR3 DNA follows: TGTGCCAGCAGTGACCTAGCGGGGGGGAGCACAGATACGCAGTATTTT. Its translation: CASSDLAGGSTDTQYF.

The chain has TRBV7-9 and TRBJ1-2; tentatively, D is TRBD1 (5 bases). The CDR3 sequence is 14 residues long. The V gene lost 5 bases and the J gene lost 5 bases, with 15 bases spanning the gap. In germline, CDR1 is SEHNR, CDR2 FQNEAQ (reference sequence). As DNA, the CDR3 is TGTGCCAGCAGCCCAAACAGAGACAGATATGGCTACACCTTC. Its translation is CASSPNRDRYGYTF.

This chain joins TRBV6-5 and TRBJ1-2; D gene unclear. V shed 8 bases and J shed 8 bases, with 15 bases lying between them. Germline V lookup: CDR1 MNHEY, CDR2 SVGAGI. CDR3 length equals 12 residues. The CDR3 is CASLEFGVGYTF. The CDR3 nucleotides read TGTGCCAGCCTTGAATTCGGGGTAGGCTACACCTTC.

This chain uses TRBV28 with TRBJ1-3; 10 bases match TRBD1. The ends lost 5 bases at V and 7 bases at J; junction bases unmatched: 5. CDR1 MDHEN and CDR2 SYDVKM come from the germline V gene. This CDR3 is built from 14 residues. CDR3 nucleotides: TGTGCCAGCAGTGGGACAGGGGCGAGGAACACCATATATTTT. Its translation: CASSGTGARNTIYF.

J is TRBJ2-7 and V is TRBV11-3; 9 nucleotides match TRBD1. Germline-derived CDR1 and CDR2 are SGHNT and YENEEA. V trimming: 5 bases; J trimming: 6 bases; junction bases outside the gene matches: 5. The CDR3 is 13 amino acids. CDR3 protein: CASSPGTGSEQYF. In nucleotides, the CDR3 is TGTGCCAGCAGCCCTGGGACAGGGAGCGAGCAGTACTTC. Filled out from reference TRBV11-3 and TRBJ2-7, the complete variable domain reads EAGVVQSPRYKIIEKKQPVAFWCNPISGHNTLYWYLQNLGQGPELLIRYENEEAVDDSQLPKDRFSAERLKGVDSTLKIQPAELGDSAVYLCASSPGTGSEQYFGPGTRLTVT.